A selection of T cell receptor beta chains follows, all from one sample in a study of cytomegalovirus exposure and HLA in healthy donors. Produced via immunoSEQ multiplex PCR; TCRdb's table is partial and in-frame only. This table holds 60,000 to 80,000 clones, 62% found once. Sequencing was done on a sample of PBMCs. These receptors all come from a man aged 25 to 40 in good health and CMV-seronegative. Both conserved end residues are part of each CDR3. A D gene is named only where the DNA matches it firmly. Clone sizes are given selectively: once, few, many, or a class where the clone is expanded.

DNA | CDR3 | V | size | D | J
TGTGCCAGCAGTGAAGCGATGGGAGGCTATGGCTACACCTTC | CASSEAMGGYGYTF | TRBV6-1 | - | - | TRBJ1-2
TGTGCCTGGAGACAGGGGGCGGGAAATCAGCCCCAGCATTTT | CAWRQGAGNQPQHF | TRBV30 | - | TRBD1 | TRBJ1-5
TGTGCCAGCAGCAACTTAGGACAGAATGAAAAACTGTTTTTT | CASSNLGQNEKLFF | TRBV6-5 | few | - | TRBJ1-4
TGTGCCAGCAGCCAGATAGCGGGGGCCGACTACGAGCAGTACTTC | CASSQIAGADYEQYF | TRBV6-1 | once | TRBD2 | TRBJ2-7
TGCAGCGTAGGGACAGGGGGCAGGGTCAACACTGAAGCTTTCTTT | CSVGTGGRVNTEAFF | TRBV29-1 | many | TRBD1 | TRBJ1-1
TGTGCCAGCAGTGACACATACAATGAGCAGTTCTTC | CASSDTYNEQFF | TRBV2 | - | - | TRBJ2-1
TGTGCCAGCAGTAAAGGACAGGGGGCCGAATCTAACAATGAGCAGTTCTTC | CASSKGQGAESNNEQFF | TRBV2 | - | TRBD1 | TRBJ2-1
TGTGCCAGCTCACTGGACAGCTATGGCTACACCTTC | CASSLDSYGYTF | TRBV18 | - | - | TRBJ1-2
TGTGCCAGCAGTAGAGGGGGAGAGCAGTACTTC | CASSRGGEQYF | TRBV27 | - | - | TRBJ2-7
TGCGCCAGCAGCTTGGCTGGGCAGCCACAAATCTATGGCTACACCTTC | CASSLAGQPQIYGYTF | TRBV5-1 | - | - | TRBJ1-2
TGTGCCAGCAGGGAGGAGGGGTCCTACAATGAGCAGTTCTTC | CASREEGSYNEQFF | TRBV2 | few | - | TRBJ2-1
TGTGCCAGCAGTACCTCGGTTAACACTGAAGCTTTCTTT | CASSTSVNTEAFF | TRBV27 | - | - | TRBJ1-1
TGTGCCACACACCCTGAGAGGGCACGCTCGGAGCAGTACTTC | CATHPERARSEQYF | TRBV7-9 | - | - | TRBJ2-7
TGTGCCTGGAGTGTATTGGACAGCATGAACACTGAAGCTTTCTTT | CAWSVLDSMNTEAFF | TRBV30 | - | - | TRBJ1-1
TGCGCCAGCAGCGGGACAGGGGTCGGAGAGACCCAGTACTTC | CASSGTGVGETQYF | TRBV5-1 | - | TRBD1 | TRBJ2-5
TGTGCCACCAGCAGAGAACAGGGTTGGGTCTACGAGCAGTACTTC | CATSREQGWVYEQYF | TRBV15 | - | - | TRBJ2-7
TGTGCCAGCAGCCTAACGACAGGGGGTTCCAATCAGCCCCAGCATTTT | CASSLTTGGSNQPQHF | TRBV7-8 | - | TRBD1 | TRBJ1-5
TGTGCCTGGAGTGTTACTCATAGCAATCAGCCCCAGCATTTT | CAWSVTHSNQPQHF | TRBV30 | once | - | TRBJ1-5
TGTGCCAGCAGTCGGACAGGGCCTAACTATGGCTACACCTTC | CASSRTGPNYGYTF | TRBV6-5 | - | TRBD1 | TRBJ1-2
TGTGCCAGCAGCACCGGGACAGGGGCTTACGAGCAGTACTTC | CASSTGTGAYEQYF | TRBV21-1 | - | - | TRBJ2-7